This is a list of T cell receptor beta chains from one sample in a study of cytomegalovirus exposure and HLA in healthy donors. Measured with immunoSEQ multiplex PCR; TCRdb has only the in-frame clones, and not every one. The table lists 55,000 to 75,000 clones, 65% to 75% of them singletons. The sample taken for sequencing was PBMCs. The receptors were gathered from a man aged 30 to 39 in good health and CMV-seropositive. Both conserved end residues are part of each CDR3. Each record gives: D gene, V gene, J gene, clone size, CDR3 DNA, CDR3 protein. The D gene is left open where the match is weak. Size tells how often a clone was seen (once, few, many) or the class of an expanded clone, and some rows leave it out.

.	TRBV18	TRBJ1-2	.	TGTGCCAGCTCTCCCCCCAGGGAGGACTATGGCTACACCTTC	CASSPPREDYGYTF
.	TRBV6-5	TRBJ2-7	few	TGTGCCAGCAGATCCCTCGCCGGGGGCTACGAGCAGTACTTC	CASRSLAGGYEQYF
.	TRBV9	TRBJ1-2	.	TGTGCCAGCAGCGTAGGAAGGTTTGGACAGAACTATGGCTACACCTTC	CASSVGRFGQNYGYTF
.	TRBV6-1	TRBJ2-3	.	TGTGCCAGCAGTGAATTGGGCAGGGACCAGGGGGATACGCAGTATTTT	CASSELGRDQGDTQYF
.	TRBV30	TRBJ1-3	.	TGTGCCTGGACCCCGGTACTAGGAAACACCATATATTTT	CAWTPVLGNTIYF
.	TRBV7-3	TRBJ2-7	.	TGTGCCAGCAGCCCCGGAGGCCGCGAGCAGTACTTC	CASSPGGREQYF
TRBD2	TRBV25-1	TRBJ2-5	.	TGTGCCAGCAGTAGACTAGCGGGGGCGGAGGAGACCCAGTACTTC	CASSRLAGAEETQYF
.	TRBV4-3	TRBJ1-2	.	TGCGCCAGCAGCCAAGAGACTCGGACTACGCGGTATGGCTACACCTTC	CASSQETRTTRYGYTF
TRBD2	TRBV27	TRBJ2-5	.	TGTGCCAGCAGTGCGACGACTAGCATCACGAGGGAGACCCAGTACTTC	CASSATTSITRETQYF
TRBD1	TRBV7-3	TRBJ2-3	.	TGTGCCAGCAGCCCGGGACAGGCGGGAGATACGCAGTATTTT	CASSPGQAGDTQYF